Each of the 7 T cell receptor beta chains below was sequenced from the same sample in a study of beta chain features in type 1 diabetes. Study-wide results and caveats: Researchers report that Type 1 diabetes patients had moderately but significantly shorter TCRB CDR3s across all four CD4+ subsets.

Expressed TCRB transcripts were sequenced because the isolated RNA had all been reverse transcribed beforehand. Assay used: immunoSEQ multiplex PCR; TCRdb lists only in-frame clones, some missing. The table records 330,000 or so clones, roughly 12% of them present only once. Their recognized antigens are unknown. The sample was naive CD4+ T cells from blood. The receptors come from a woman younger than 30 with type 1 diabetes.

As to this clone: This same CDR3 is encoded by further DNA sequences in the sample. The chain carries TRBV18 and TRBJ1-2; possible D gene TRBD1, 5 bases. Germline V CDR1 and CDR2: KGHSH, LQKENI. The CDR3 extends over 13 amino acids. Trimming cost V 4 bases and J 5 bases, with 11 bases left between them. As DNA, the CDR3 is TGTGCCAGCTCACGGGGCCAGGATTATGGCTACACCTTC. It translates to CASSRGQDYGYTF. The complete variable domain, with remaining parts taken from reference TRBV18 and TRBJ1-2, reads NAGVMQNPRHLVRRRGQEARLRCSPMKGHSHVYWYRQLPEEGLKFMVYLQKENIIDESGMPKERFSAEFPKEGPSILRIQQVVRGDSAAYFCASSRGQDYGYTFGSGTRLTVV.

The chain combines TRBV9 with TRBJ2-3; TRBD2 aligns across 7 bases. V gave up 4 bases and J gave up 5 bases; unmatched junction bases: 7. Germline CDR1 and CDR2: SGDLS and YYNGEE. The CDR3 has 14 amino acids. The CDR3 loop is CASSLVGGQDTQYF. CDR3 DNA: TGTGCCAGCAGCCTAGTGGGAGGGCAAGATACGCAGTATTTT.

This clone was seen a handful of times. The J gene is TRBJ1-2, the V gene TRBV25-1, with D possibly matching TRBD1 (6 bases). Trimming took off 0 bases at V and 12 bases at J, with 11 bases between the two ends. The CDR3 covers 12 residues. CDR1 is MGHDK, CDR2 SYGVNS, per germline. As DNA, the CDR3 is TGTGCCAGCAGTGAATACGGACAGCCCCACACCTTC. Translated: CASSEYGQPHTF.

The chain has TRBV7-9 and TRBJ2-5, with TRBD2 identical over 9 bases. The length of the CDR3 is 13 residues. V lost 5 bases and J lost 4; bases outside the gene matches: 2. From germline, CDR1 is SEHNR and CDR2 FQNEAQ (reference sequence). CDR3 DNA sequence: TGTGCCAGCAGCAGTAGCGGGGGAGAGACCCAGTACTTC. Protein: CASSSSGGETQYF.

This clone was recorded a few times. This sequence joins TRBV12-5 and TRBJ2-1; 8 nucleotides line up with TRBD2. This CDR3 is built from 16 residues. Per germline, CDR1 LGHNT and CDR2 FRNRAP. V was pared by 6 bases and J by 5 bases, with 12 bases of the junction left unmatched. CDR3 sequence: CASGSPSQRGHNEQFF. CDR3 DNA: TGTGCTAGTGGCTCCCCAAGCCAGCGGGGGCACAATGAGCAGTTCTTC. Supplemented by reference TRBV12-5 and TRBJ2-1, the full variable domain reads DARVTQTPRHKVTEMGQEVTMRCQPILGHNTVFWYRQTMMQGLELLAYFRNRAPLDDSGMPKDRFSAEMPDATLATLKIQPSEPRDSAVYFCASGSPSQRGHNEQFFGPGTRLTVL.

This sequence joins TRBV5-1 and TRBJ2-3; 9 bases map to TRBD1. The V segment lost 4 bases and the J segment 4 bases; nucleotides outside the gene matches: 7. Germline V gene data show CDR1 as SGHRS and CDR2 as YFSETQ. There are 15 residues in the CDR3. The CDR3 DNA reads TGCGCCAGCAGCCGGGACAGGGTGGTTCCAGATACGCAGTATTTT. Translating gives CASSRDRVVPDTQYF.

In this sample, this clone turned up a few times. The chain carries TRBV18 and TRBJ2-7; 7 positions match TRBD1. Per germline, CDR1 KGHSH and CDR2 LQKENI. Trimming took 6 bases from V and 6 from J; bases not matched to a gene: 11. The CDR3 has 14 amino acids. The CDR3 DNA sequence: TGTGCCAGCTCTCTCGGACAGGAGAGGGTCGAGCAGTACTTC. Translating it yields CASSLGQERVEQYF.